This entry lists 19 T cell receptor beta chains sequenced from one sample in a study of shared clonotypes between healthy human individuals. The data were produced by immunoSEQ multiplex PCR, yet TCRdb's version contains in-frame clones alone and is incomplete. Of 2 million to 2.5 million clones detected, approximately 93% appear once; the ten largest clones hold approximately 0.35%. The sample comprised naive CD4+ T cells from PBMCs. Described subset: CD45RA+ positively selected. Receptors originate from a man aged 18 to 30 in good health. Some clones in this sample may be carry-over from other donors' samples.

Comments on this clone: The sample holds other DNA sequences that translate to the same CDR3. The rearrangement joins TRBV28 to TRBJ2-5, with D uncertain. Germline V CDR1 and CDR2: MDHEN, SYDVKM. The CDR3 totals 14 residues. V shed 3 bases and J shed 2 bases, with 10 bases lying between them. In DNA, the CDR3 is TGTGCCAGCAGTTTGGATAGGGCACAAGAGACCCAGTACTTC. It is translated as CASSLDRAQETQYF.

This chain connects TRBV9 to TRBJ2-5; D remains unclear. Trimming took 0 bases from V and 3 from J, leaving 9 bases between them. Looked up from germline, CDR1 is SGDLS and CDR2 is YYNGEE. The CDR3 sequence is 14 residues long. CDR3 nucleotide sequence: TGTGCCAGCAGCGTAGCAGCTATTGAAGAGACCCAGTACTTC. This encodes CASSVAAIEETQYF.

The chain joins TRBV5-1 to TRBJ2-7, with 7 bases fitting TRBD2. This CDR3 contains 15 residues. The J segment lost 5 bases and the V segment lost 0 bases, leaving 8 bases of the junction unmatched. Germline assignment: CDR1 SGHRS and CDR2 YFSETQ. DNA of the CDR3: TGCGCCAGCAGCTTGGGTGGGAGGGCCGTCGACGAGCAGTACTTC. Protein product: CASSLGGRAVDEQYF. Variable domain in full (rest from reference TRBV5-1 and TRBJ2-7): KAGVTQTPRYLIKTRGQQVTLSCSPISGHRSVSWYQQTPGQGLQFLFEYFSETQRNKGNFPGRFSGRQFSNSRSEMNVSTLELGDSALYLCASSLGGRAVDEQYFGPGTRLTVT.

The genes are TRBV2 and TRBJ2-1, with TRBD2 matching 7 bases. The V gene's germline CDR1 is SNHLY and CDR2 FYNNEI. J was trimmed by 8 bases and V by 1 base; bases with no gene match: 8. This CDR3 is built from 15 residues. The CDR3 protein is CASSEGGRGGDEQFF. The CDR3 coding sequence is TGTGCCAGCAGTGAAGGCGGGAGAGGTGGCGATGAGCAGTTCTTC.

The chain is built from TRBV6-5 and TRBJ1-5; tentative D call: TRBD1 (5 bases). The V gene lost 5 bases and the J gene lost 7 bases, with 18 bases spanning the gap. The germline V gene has CDR1 MNHEY and CDR2 SVGAGI. The CDR3 spans 15 residues. The CDR3 nucleotides read TGTGCCAGCAGTCGGGACGTACGCCAGATACAGCCCCAGCATTTT. Translated: CASSRDVRQIQPQHF.

Of note for this clone: The sample carries other DNA sequences with the same CDR3. The genes are TRBV28 and TRBJ1-5, with a possible D match to TRBD1 (6 bases). Germline-derived CDR1 and CDR2 are MDHEN and SYDVKM. This CDR3 has 14 residues. With 6 bases removed from V and 1 base from J, the gap between germline ends came to 10 bases. The CDR3 reads CASRDQGSNQPQHF. In DNA, the CDR3 is TGTGCCAGCAGAGATCAGGGGAGCAATCAGCCCCAGCATTTT.

V is TRBV6-5 and J is TRBJ2-2; TRBD1 might be the D (6 bases). Trimming stripped 4 bases from V and 2 bases from J, with 11 bases between. Per the germline V gene, CDR1 is MNHEY and CDR2 is SVGAGI. The CDR3 totals 15 residues. The CDR3 nucleotides are TGTGCCAGCAGTTCACAGGGTGGCAACACCGGGGAGCTGTTTTTT. This sequence encodes CASSSQGGNTGELFF.

The chain recombines TRBV7-9 with TRBJ2-5, with D unresolved. V was clipped by 4 bases and J by 4 bases, with 16 bases between them. This CDR3 has 15 amino acids. In germline, CDR1 is SEHNR, CDR2 FQNEAQ (reference sequence). In nucleotides, the CDR3 is TGTGCCAGCAGCTACCGGACCCCCCAGGCAGAGACCCAGTACTTC. Encoded protein: CASSYRTPQAETQYF.

V is TRBV21-1 and J is TRBJ1-1. TRBV21-1 represents a pseudogene. This CDR3 spans 15 amino acids. CDR3 sequence: CASSKGGDGLTEAFF. The CDR3 DNA reads as TGTGCCAGCAGCAAAGGAGGGGATGGGCTCACTGAAGCTTTCTTT.

The chain uses TRBV7-9 and TRBJ1-5; the D gene is possibly TRBD1 (5 bases). This CDR3 has 15 amino acids. Trimming left V 4 bases short and J 3 bases short, with 13 bases between. Germline V gene lookup returns CDR1 SEHNR and CDR2 FQNEAQ (reference sequence). For the CDR3, the DNA is TGTGCCAGCAGCTCGGGAAGAGGGGACAATCAGCCCCAGCATTTT. This codes for CASSSGRGDNQPQHF.

The rearrangement joins TRBV6-5 to TRBJ2-1; D is perhaps TRBD2 (5 bases). This CDR3 has 15 residues. Germline CDR1 reads MNHEY; CDR2 reads SVGAGI. V lost 4 bases to trimming and J lost 5 bases, with 15 bases between them. CDR3 region: CASSSRLTRDNEQFF. In DNA, the CDR3 is TGTGCCAGCAGTTCTCGCCTTACTAGGGACAATGAGCAGTTCTTC.

In its sample, this clone was seen once. The genes are TRBV6-5 and TRBJ1-1; D might be TRBD1 (6 bases). In germline, CDR1 is MNHEY, CDR2 SVGAGI. CDR3 length: 14 amino acids. V shed 4 bases and J shed 1 base, with 10 bases lying between them. CDR3 nucleotide sequence: TGTGCCAGCAGTTTTACGGACAGGAACACTGAAGCTTTCTTT. Its translation is CASSFTDRNTEAFF.

CDR3: CASSGRGTGSGNTIYF. The CDR3 DNA sequence: TGTGCCAGCAGCGGTCGCGGGACAGGCTCTGGAAACACCATATATTTT. This sequence joins TRBV5-8 and TRBJ1-3; 8 positions agree with TRBD1. The germline V gene encodes CDR1 SGHTS and CDR2 YDEGEE. V gave up 4 bases and J gave up 0 bases; unmatched junction bases: 6. CDR3 size: 16 residues.

The chain joins TRBV21-1 to TRBJ1-5. TRBV21-1 is noted as a pseudogene. The CDR3 runs to 17 residues. The CDR3 loop reads CASSPRNRREGGQPQHF. Here the CDR3 DNA reads TGTGCCAGCAGCCCTCGTAACAGGAGGGAAGGAGGTCAGCCCCAGCATTTT.

This clone was seen just once. This chain uses TRBV7-2 with TRBJ2-3; D is perhaps TRBD1 (5 bases). Germline values: CDR1 SGHTA, CDR2 FQGNSA. V was shortened by 1 base and J by 4 bases, with 12 bases between the two germline ends. There are 15 residues in the CDR3. The CDR3 coding sequence is TGTGCCAGCAGCTTAGACGTTGGGGCCGCAGATACGCAGTATTTT. This encodes CASSLDVGAADTQYF.

Details on this clone: The same CDR3 is also encoded by other DNA sequences in this sample. The rearrangement links TRBV5-1 to TRBJ2-7, with D uncertain. CDR1 is SGHRS, CDR2 YFSETQ, per germline. V was trimmed by 0 bases and J by 1 base, leaving 8 bases between them. The CDR3 extends over 14 amino acids. This CDR3 is CASSLEGPSYEQYF. CDR3 coding DNA: TGCGCCAGCAGCTTGGAAGGCCCTTCCTACGAGCAGTACTTC.

A note on this clone: The same CDR3 is also encoded by other DNA sequences in this sample. The chain has TRBV5-1 and TRBJ2-1, with a weak D call TRBD2 (6 bases). This CDR3 is built from 15 residues. V was clipped by 4 bases and J by 0 bases, with 11 bases between them. The germline V gene has CDR1 SGHRS and CDR2 YFSETQ. CDR3 DNA: TGCGCCAGCAGCCTCGACGGGAGCTCCTACAATGAGCAGTTCTTC. Amino acid sequence: CASSLDGSSYNEQFF.

This clone was picked up one time. The V call is TRBV2, the J call TRBJ1-2, with D hard to call. V was cut by 3 bases and J by 3 bases, with 17 bases left in between. CDR1 and CDR2 from the germline V gene are SNHLY and FYNNEI. This CDR3 is built from 16 residues. CDR3 bases: TGTGCCAGCAGTGATTCCCATTTAAGATCTGACTATGGCTACACCTTC. Protein sequence: CASSDSHLRSDYGYTF.

CDR3 protein: CASSRPPLAPGYTF. CDR3 bases: TGTGCCAGCAGCCGTCCACCCCTCGCACCCGGCTACACCTTC. This chain connects TRBV5-5 to TRBJ1-2; unclear D gene. The CDR3 is 14 residues long. Germline-derived CDR1 and CDR2 are SGHKS and YYEKEE (reference sequence). V was shortened by 4 bases and J by 8 bases, with 18 bases between the two germline ends. The complete variable domain, with remaining parts taken from reference TRBV5-5 and TRBJ1-2, reads DAGVTQSPTHLIKTRGQQVTLRCSPISGHKSVSWYQQVLGQGPQFIFQYYEKEERGRGNFPDRFSARQFPNYSSELNVNALLLGDSALYLCASSRPPLAPGYTFGSGTRLTVV.